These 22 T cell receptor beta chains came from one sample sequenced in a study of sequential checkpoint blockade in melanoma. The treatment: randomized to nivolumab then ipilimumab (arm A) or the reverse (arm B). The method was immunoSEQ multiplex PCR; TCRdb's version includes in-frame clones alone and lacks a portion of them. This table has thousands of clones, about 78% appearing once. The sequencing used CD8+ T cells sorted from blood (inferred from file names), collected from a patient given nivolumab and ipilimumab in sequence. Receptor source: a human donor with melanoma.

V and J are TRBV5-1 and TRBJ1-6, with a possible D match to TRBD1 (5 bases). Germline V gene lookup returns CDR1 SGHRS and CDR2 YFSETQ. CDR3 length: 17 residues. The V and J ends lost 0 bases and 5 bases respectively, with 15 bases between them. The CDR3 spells CASSLVGGWANNSPLHF. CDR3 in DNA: TGCGCCAGCAGCTTGGTCGGGGGTTGGGCTAATAATTCACCCCTCCACTTT. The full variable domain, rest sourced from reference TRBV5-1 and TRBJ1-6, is KAGVTQTPRYLIKTRGQQVTLSCSPISGHRSVSWYQQTPGQGLQFLFEYFSETQRNKGNFPGRFSGRQFSNSRSEMNVSTLELGDSALYLCASSLVGGWANNSPLHFGNGTRLTVT.

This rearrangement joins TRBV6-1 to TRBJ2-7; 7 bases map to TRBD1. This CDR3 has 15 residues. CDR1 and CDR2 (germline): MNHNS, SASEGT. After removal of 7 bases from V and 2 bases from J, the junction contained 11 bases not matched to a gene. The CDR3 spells CASNAEGQTPYEQYF. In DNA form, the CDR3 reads TGTGCCAGCAACGCAGAGGGACAGACCCCCTACGAGCAGTACTTC.

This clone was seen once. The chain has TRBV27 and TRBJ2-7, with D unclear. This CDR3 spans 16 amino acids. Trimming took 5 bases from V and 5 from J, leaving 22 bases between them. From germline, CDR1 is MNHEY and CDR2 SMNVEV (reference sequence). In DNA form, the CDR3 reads TGTGCCAGCAGTCTATTTATGGCCGGGTCCCCCCACGAGCAGTACTTC. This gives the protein CASSLFMAGSPHEQYF.

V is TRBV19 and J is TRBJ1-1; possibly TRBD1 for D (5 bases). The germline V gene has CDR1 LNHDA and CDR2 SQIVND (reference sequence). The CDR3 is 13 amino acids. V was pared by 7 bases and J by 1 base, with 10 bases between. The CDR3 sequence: CASNRGGNTEAFF. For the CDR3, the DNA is TGTGCCAGTAATAGGGGAGGGAACACTGAAGCTTTCTTT.

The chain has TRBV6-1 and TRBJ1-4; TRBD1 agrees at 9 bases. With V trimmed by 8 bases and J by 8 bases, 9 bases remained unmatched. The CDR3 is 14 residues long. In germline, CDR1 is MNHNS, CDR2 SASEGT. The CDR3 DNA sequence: TGTGCCAGCTCCCGGACAGGGGCGAACGAAAAACTGTTTTTT. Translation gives CASSRTGANEKLFF.

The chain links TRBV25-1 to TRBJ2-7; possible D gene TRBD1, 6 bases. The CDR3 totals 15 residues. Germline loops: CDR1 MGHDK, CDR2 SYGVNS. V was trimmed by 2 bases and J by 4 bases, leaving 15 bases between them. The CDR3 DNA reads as TGTGCCAGCAGTGAAACAGGGTTTGGGCGGTACGAGCAGTACTTC. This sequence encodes CASSETGFGRYEQYF.

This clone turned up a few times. CDR3 protein: CASSVASGAYNEQFF. The CDR3 bases are TGTGCCAGCAGCGTAGCTAGCGGAGCCTACAATGAGCAGTTCTTC. The chain employs TRBV6-4 and TRBJ2-1; 7 bases map to TRBD2. J lost 2 bases, V lost 6 bases, and 7 bases had no gene match. This CDR3 has 15 residues. Germline CDR1 is MRHNA and CDR2 is SNTAGT.

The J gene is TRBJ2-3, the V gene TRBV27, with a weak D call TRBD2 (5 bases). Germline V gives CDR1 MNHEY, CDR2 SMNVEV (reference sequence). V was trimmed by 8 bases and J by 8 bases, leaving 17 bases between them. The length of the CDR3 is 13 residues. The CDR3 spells CASSLTGVGTQYF. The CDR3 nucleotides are TGTGCCAGCTCCCTCACCGGGGTGGGTACGCAGTATTTT.

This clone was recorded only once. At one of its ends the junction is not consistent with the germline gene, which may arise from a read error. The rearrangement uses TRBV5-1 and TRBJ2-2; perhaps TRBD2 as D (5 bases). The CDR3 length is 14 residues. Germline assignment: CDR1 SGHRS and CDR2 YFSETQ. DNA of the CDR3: TGCGCCAGCACCTTGTGGGAGAACAGCGGGGAGCTGTTTTTT. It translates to CASTLWENSGELFF.

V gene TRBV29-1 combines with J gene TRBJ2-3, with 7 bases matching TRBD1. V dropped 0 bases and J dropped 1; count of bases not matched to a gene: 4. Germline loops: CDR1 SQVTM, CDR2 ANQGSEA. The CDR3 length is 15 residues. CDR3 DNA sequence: TGCAGCGTTGAAGACCGGGACAGAGGCACAGATACGCAGTATTTT. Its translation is CSVEDRDRGTDTQYF.

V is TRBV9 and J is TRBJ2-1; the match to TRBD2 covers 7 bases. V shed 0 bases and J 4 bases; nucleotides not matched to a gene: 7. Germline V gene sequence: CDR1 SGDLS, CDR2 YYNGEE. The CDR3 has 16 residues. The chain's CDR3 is CASSVGGSGTYNEQFF. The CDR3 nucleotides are TGTGCCAGCAGCGTAGGAGGGAGCGGGACTTACAATGAGCAGTTCTTC. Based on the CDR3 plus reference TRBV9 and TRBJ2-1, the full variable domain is DSGVTQTPKHLITATGQRVTLRCSPRSGDLSVYWYQQSLDQGLQFLIQYYNGEERAKGNILERFSAQQFPDLHSELNLSSLELGDSALYFCASSVGGSGTYNEQFFGPGTRLTVL.

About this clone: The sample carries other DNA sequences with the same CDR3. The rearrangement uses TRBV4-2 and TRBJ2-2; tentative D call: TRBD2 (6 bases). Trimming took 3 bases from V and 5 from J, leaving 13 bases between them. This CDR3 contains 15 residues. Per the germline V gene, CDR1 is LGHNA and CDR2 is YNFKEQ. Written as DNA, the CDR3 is TGTGCCAGCAGCCAGAGTGGGGGGTTGACCGGGGAGCTGTTTTTT. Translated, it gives CASSQSGGLTGELFF.

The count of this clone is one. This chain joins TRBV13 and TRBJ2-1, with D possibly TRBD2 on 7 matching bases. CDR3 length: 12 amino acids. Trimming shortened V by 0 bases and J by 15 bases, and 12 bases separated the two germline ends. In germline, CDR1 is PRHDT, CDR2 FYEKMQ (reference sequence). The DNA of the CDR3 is TGTGCCAGCAGCTTAGGGGAGGGGGGGCGGTTCTTC. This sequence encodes CASSLGEGGRFF.

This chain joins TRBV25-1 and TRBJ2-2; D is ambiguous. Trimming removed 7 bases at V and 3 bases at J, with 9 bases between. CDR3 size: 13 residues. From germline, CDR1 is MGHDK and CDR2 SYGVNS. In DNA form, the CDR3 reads TGTGCCAGCACAAACGAGGACACCGGGGAGCTGTTTTTT. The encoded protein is CASTNEDTGELFF. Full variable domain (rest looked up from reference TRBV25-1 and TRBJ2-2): EADIYQTPRYLVIGTGKKITLECSQTMGHDKMYWYQQDPGMELHLIHYSYGVNSTEKGDLSSESTVSRIRTEHFPLTLESARPSHTSQYLCASTNEDTGELFFGEGSRLTVL.

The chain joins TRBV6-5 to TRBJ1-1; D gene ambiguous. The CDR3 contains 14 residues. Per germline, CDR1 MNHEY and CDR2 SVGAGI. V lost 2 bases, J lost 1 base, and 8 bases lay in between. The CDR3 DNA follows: TGTGCCAGCAGTTACCAGGAACAGAACACTGAAGCTTTCTTT. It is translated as CASSYQEQNTEAFF.

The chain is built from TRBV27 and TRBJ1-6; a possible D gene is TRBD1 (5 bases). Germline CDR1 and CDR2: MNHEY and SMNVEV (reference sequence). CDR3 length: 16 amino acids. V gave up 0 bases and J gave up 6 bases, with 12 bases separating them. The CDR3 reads CASSLSSWGTNSPLHF. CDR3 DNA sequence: TGTGCCAGCAGTTTATCGTCGTGGGGCACTAATTCACCCCTCCACTTT.

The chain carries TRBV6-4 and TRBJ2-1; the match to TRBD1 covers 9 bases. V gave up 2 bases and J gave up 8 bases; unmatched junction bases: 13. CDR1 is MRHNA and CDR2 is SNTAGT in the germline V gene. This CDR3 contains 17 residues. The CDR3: CASSDGSGTGSADEQFF. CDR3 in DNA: TGTGCCAGCAGTGACGGGTCCGGGACAGGGTCCGCTGATGAGCAGTTCTTC.

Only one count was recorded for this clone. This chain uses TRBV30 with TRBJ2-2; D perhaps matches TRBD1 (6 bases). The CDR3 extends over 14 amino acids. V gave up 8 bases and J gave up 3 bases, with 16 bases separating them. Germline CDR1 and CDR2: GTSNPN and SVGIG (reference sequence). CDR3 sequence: CAVYRVVDTGELFF. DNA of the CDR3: TGTGCCGTTTACAGGGTCGTGGACACCGGGGAGCTGTTTTTT.

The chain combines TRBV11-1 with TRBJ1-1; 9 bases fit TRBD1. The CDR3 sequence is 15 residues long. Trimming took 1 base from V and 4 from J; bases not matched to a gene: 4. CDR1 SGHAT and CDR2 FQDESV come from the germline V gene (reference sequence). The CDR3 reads CASSLGTGGGTEAFF. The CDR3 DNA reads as TGTGCCAGCAGCTTAGGAACAGGGGGCGGCACTGAAGCTTTCTTT.

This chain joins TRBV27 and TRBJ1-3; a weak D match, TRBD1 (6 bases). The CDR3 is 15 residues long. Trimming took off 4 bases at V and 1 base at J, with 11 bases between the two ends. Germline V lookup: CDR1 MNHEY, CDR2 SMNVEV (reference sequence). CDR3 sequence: CASSSTQGSGNTIYF. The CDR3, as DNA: TGTGCCAGCAGTTCCACACAGGGTTCTGGAAACACCATATATTTT.

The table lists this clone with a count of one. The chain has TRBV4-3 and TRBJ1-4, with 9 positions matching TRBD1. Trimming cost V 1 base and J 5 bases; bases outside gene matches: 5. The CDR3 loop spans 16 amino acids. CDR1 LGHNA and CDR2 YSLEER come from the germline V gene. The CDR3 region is CASSQGSGQGNEKLFF. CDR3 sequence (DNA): TGCGCCAGCAGCCAAGGGTCGGGACAGGGAAATGAAAAACTGTTTTTT.

CDR3 DNA: TGTGCCAGCAGCCCTGGTAGCGGGGGGTACAATGAGCAGTTCTTC. It yields the protein CASSPGSGGYNEQFF. This chain links TRBV9 with TRBJ2-1, with TRBD2 matching over 10 bases. J gave up 4 bases and V 4 bases, and 5 bases lay outside the gene matches. CDR1 and CDR2 from the germline V gene are SGDLS and YYNGEE. This CDR3 has 15 amino acids.